Here is one T cell receptor (beta chain) with its context. What it binds is unknown. This CDR3 is 17 amino acids long. CDR1 is SGHNT, CDR2 YENEEA, per germline. Trimming left V 3 bases short and J 4 bases short, with 18 bases between. The repertoire was sequenced with immunoSEQ multiplex PCR; TCRdb's copy has only in-frame clones and lacks some. This sample carries around 2,800 clones, approximately 20% of them seen once, and the ten largest clones take approximately 10%. This record comes from a study of T cells in localized non-small cell lung cancer. Whole-study findings and limits: Longer overall survival accompanied higher blood T cell density.

The source is a woman aged 40-70 years with stage I lung adenocarcinoma. Specimen: normal lung tissue next to the tumor, collected before any cancer treatment. This chain links TRBV11-3 with TRBJ2-2, with D possibly being TRBD1 or TRBD2 (6 bases each). CDR3 residues: CASSLGGTTLGTGELFF. The CDR3 DNA reads TGTGCCAGCAGCTTGGGCGGGACAACGCTTGGCACCGGGGAGCTGTTTTTT.